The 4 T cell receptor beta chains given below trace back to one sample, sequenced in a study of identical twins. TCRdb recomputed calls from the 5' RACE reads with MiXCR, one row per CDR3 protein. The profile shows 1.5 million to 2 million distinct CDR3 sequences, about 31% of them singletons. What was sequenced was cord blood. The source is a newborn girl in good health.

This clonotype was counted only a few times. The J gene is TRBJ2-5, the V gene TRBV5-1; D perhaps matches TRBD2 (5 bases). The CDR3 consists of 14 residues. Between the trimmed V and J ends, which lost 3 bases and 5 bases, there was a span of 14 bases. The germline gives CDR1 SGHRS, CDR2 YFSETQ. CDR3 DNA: TGCGCCAGCAGCTCAACGGGGAGCCCCGAGACCCAGTACTTC. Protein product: CASSSTGSPETQYF. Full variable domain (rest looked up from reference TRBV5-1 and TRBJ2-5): KAGVTQTPRYLIKTRGQQVTLSCSPISGHRSVSWYQQTPGQGLQFLFEYFSETQRNKGNFPGRFSGRQFSNSRSEMNVSTLELGDSALYLCASSSTGSPETQYFGPGTRLLVL.

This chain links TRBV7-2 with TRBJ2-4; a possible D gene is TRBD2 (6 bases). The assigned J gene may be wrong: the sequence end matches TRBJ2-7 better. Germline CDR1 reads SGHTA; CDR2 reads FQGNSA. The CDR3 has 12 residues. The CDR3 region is CASSWDSNEQYF. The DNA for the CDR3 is TGTGCCAGCAGCTGGGACTCGAACGAGCAGTACTTC.

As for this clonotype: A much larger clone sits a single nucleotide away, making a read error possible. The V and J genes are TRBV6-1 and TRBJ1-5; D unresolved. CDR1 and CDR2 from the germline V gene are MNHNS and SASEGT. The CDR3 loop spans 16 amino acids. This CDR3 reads CASSERVNYSNLPQHF. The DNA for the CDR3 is TGTGCCAGCAGTGAACGGGTGAACTATAGCAATCTGCCCCAGCATTTT.

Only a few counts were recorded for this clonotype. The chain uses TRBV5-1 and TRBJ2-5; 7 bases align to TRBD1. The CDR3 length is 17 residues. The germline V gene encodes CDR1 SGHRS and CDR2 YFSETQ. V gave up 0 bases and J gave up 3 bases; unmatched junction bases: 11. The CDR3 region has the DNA TGCGCCAGCAGCTTGGTACCCATGACAGGGCGAGAAGAGACCCAGTACTTC. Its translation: CASSLVPMTGREETQYF.